The next 10 T cell receptor beta chains were all read from a single sample in a study of shared clonotypes between healthy human individuals (TCRdb year 2020). The library was generated by the immunoSEQ multiplex PCR assay. The table was pulled from immuneACCESS by TCRdb, which kept in-frame rearrangements only. Such tables lose some clones; where checked, under half of the loss comes from unresolved V genes, and the rest has no known cause. A total of about 460,000 clones appear in this sample, 77% of them only once. The ten top clones hold around 13% of the sample. Input material: PBMCs. The receptors shown here come from a woman in her thirties or forties in good health. Some clones in this sample may be carry-over from other donors' samples.

The V call is TRBV6-4, the J call TRBJ2-1; D call uncertain. V lost 0 bases to trimming and J lost 8 bases, with 17 bases between them. CDR1 and CDR2 from the germline V gene are MRHNA and SNTAGT. This CDR3 region has 16 residues. CDR3 sequence (DNA): TGTGCCAGCAGTGACTCCTTAGCCTTAGCCGTCGATGAGCAGTTCTTC. Translating gives CASSDSLALAVDEQFF.

The chain recombines TRBV4-2 with TRBJ2-1, with a possible D match to TRBD2 (7 bases). CDR1 LGHNA and CDR2 YNFKEQ come from the germline V gene. The CDR3 consists of 18 residues. Trimming cost V 0 bases and J 4 bases, with 19 bases left between them. The CDR3 nucleotides are TGTGCCAGCAGCCAAGAAGGTAAAGGGGGGGAACTATACAATGAGCAGTTCTTC. Protein sequence: CASSQEGKGGELYNEQFF.

The gene calls are TRBV29-1 and TRBJ2-3, with D perhaps TRBD1 (6 bases). V lost 4 bases, J lost 2 bases, and 13 bases lay in between. This CDR3 region has 14 residues. The germline CDR1 and CDR2 sequences are SQVTM and ANQGSEA. CDR3 in DNA: TGCAGCGTTGCTGGACAGACCATCACAGATACGCAGTATTTT. It translates to CSVAGQTITDTQYF.

This clone has a single count. The rearrangement links TRBV5-4 to TRBJ1-2; TRBD1 matches at 7 bases. From germline, CDR1 is SGHNT and CDR2 YYREEE (reference sequence). The CDR3 sequence is 15 residues long. V was pared by 0 bases and J by 4 bases, with 6 bases of the junction left unmatched. In DNA form, the CDR3 reads TGTGCCAGCAGCTTGGGGGGGACAGCATTCTATGGCTACACCTTC. This sequence encodes CASSLGGTAFYGYTF. The full variable domain, its missing parts supplied by reference TRBV5-4 and TRBJ1-2, is ETGVTQSPTHLIKTRGQQVTLRCSSQSGHNTVSWYQQALGQGPQFIFQYYREEENGRGNFPPRFSGLQFPNYSSELNVNALELDDSALYLCASSLGGTAFYGYTFGSGTRLTVV.

The chain employs TRBV5-5 and TRBJ2-2; D is unclear. V lost 0 bases and J 4 bases, leaving 7 bases between the germline ends. Germline V CDR1 and CDR2: SGHKS, YYEKEE (reference sequence). The CDR3 is 14 amino acids. The DNA for the CDR3 is TGTGCCAGCAGCTTGGTTGCTGGCACCGGGGAGCTGTTTTTT. Residues: CASSLVAGTGELFF.

This clone has just a few counts. The V call is TRBV6-4, the J call TRBJ1-5; D is ambiguous. This CDR3 spans 13 amino acids. Germline V gene data show CDR1 as MRHNA and CDR2 as SNTAGT. V gave up 1 base and J gave up 7 bases, with 8 bases separating them. The CDR3 coding sequence is TGTGCCAGCAGTGACTTTCCAGAACAGCCCCAGCATTTT. Translation: CASSDFPEQPQHF.

As to this clone: It is likely a read error: a sequence one base away is far more abundant. The CDR3 loop is CASSLTRGTGEPYF. As DNA, the CDR3 is TGTGCCAGCAGCTTAACTCGGGGGACAGGGGAGCCGTACTTC. This rearrangement joins TRBV7-3 to TRBJ2-5, with 10 bases lining up with TRBD1. Germline CDR1 SGHTA, CDR2 FQGTGA. The CDR3 is 14 residues long. The junction had 8 bases not matched to a gene; V was cut back by 0 bases and J by 13 bases.

V is TRBV7-6 and J is TRBJ2-7; 9 bases map to TRBD1. With 5 bases clipped from V and 4 bases from J, the junction kept 15 bases outside the gene matches. Germline V lookup: CDR1 SGHVS, CDR2 FNYEAQ. CDR3 size: 17 residues. The CDR3 region is CASSPRPWDRVIYEQYF. As DNA, the CDR3 is TGTGCCAGCAGCCCCCGACCCTGGGACAGGGTAATATACGAGCAGTACTTC.

The chain employs TRBV7-8 and TRBJ2-1; TRBD2 is a possible D gene (6 bases). V lost 0 bases and J 5 bases, leaving 20 bases between the germline ends. Germline CDR1 reads SGHVS; CDR2 reads FQNEAQ. This CDR3 spans 18 amino acids. The DNA for the CDR3 is TGTGCCAGCAGCTTAGCGTTCTTCCGGGTCGGCGGGGACAATGAGCAGTTCTTC. Encoded protein: CASSLAFFRVGGDNEQFF.

The V gene is TRBV7-2, the J gene TRBJ2-7, with TRBD2 as a possible D gene (7 bases). V gave up 5 bases and J gave up 8 bases, with 19 bases separating them. The CDR3 totals 14 residues. Germline CDR1 and CDR2: SGHTA and FQGNSA. CDR3 bases: TGTGCCAGCAGCCCTACAGGGTGGCGGGGGAAGCAGTACTTC. Its protein is CASSPTGWRGKQYF.